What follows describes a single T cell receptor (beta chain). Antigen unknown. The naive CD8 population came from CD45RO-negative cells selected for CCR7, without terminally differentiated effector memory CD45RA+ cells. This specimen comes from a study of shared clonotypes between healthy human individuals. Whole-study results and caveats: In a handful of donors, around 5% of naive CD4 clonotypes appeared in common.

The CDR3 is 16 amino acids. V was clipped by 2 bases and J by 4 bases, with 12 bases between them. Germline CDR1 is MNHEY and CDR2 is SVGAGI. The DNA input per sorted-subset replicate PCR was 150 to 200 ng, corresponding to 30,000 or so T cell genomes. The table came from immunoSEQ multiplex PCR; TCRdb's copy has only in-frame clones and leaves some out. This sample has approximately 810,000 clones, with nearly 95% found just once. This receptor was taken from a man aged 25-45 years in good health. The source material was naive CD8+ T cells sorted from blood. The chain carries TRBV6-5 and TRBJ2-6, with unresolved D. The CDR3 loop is CASSYLAPGGANVLTF. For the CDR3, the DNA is TGTGCCAGCAGTTACCTGGCCCCTGGGGGGGCCAACGTCCTGACTTTC.